Shown below are 15 T cell receptor beta chains from a single sample sequenced in a study of graft-versus-host responses after intestinal transplantation. Generated by immunoSEQ multiplex PCR, the TCRdb table keeps only in-frame clones and is missing some. Of approximately 78,000 clones listed, around nine tenths are singletons. Their cognate antigens are unknown. The sample here was unstimulated CD8+ T cells sorted from spleen or lymph node cells, taken before transplant. The receptors stem from a human donor who was the organ donor for an intestinal transplant.

The chain carries TRBV12-5 and TRBJ2-5; 8 bases are a match to TRBD1. V was pared by 1 base and J by 7 bases, with 5 bases of the junction left unmatched. Germline loops: CDR1 LGHNT, CDR2 FRNRAP. The CDR3 runs to 14 residues. The CDR3 sequence: CASGLDSGTGTQYF. The CDR3, as DNA: TGTGCTAGTGGTTTGGACTCCGGGACAGGGACCCAGTACTTC.

This chain connects TRBV7-9 to TRBJ1-1; D gene unclear. V lost 8 bases and J 7 bases, leaving 8 bases between the germline ends. Germline values: CDR1 SEHNR, CDR2 FQNEAQ (reference sequence). The CDR3 extends over 10 amino acids. CDR3 sequence reads: CASVEGEAFF. The DNA of the CDR3 is TGTGCCAGCGTAGAGGGTGAAGCTTTCTTT.

This clone has only one observation. The chain carries TRBV4-1 and TRBJ1-1; D remains unclear. The CDR3 is 11 residues long. Trimming left V 3 bases short and J 3 bases short, with 2 bases between. Germline loops: CDR1 MGHRA, CDR2 YSYEKL. The CDR3 is CASSHYTEAFF. For the CDR3, the DNA is TGCGCCAGCAGCCACTACACTGAAGCTTTCTTT.

The rearrangement uses TRBV4-2 and TRBJ1-1, with TRBD1 as a possible D gene (6 bases). The CDR3 runs to 12 residues. Germline V gene lookup returns CDR1 LGHNA and CDR2 YNFKEQ. The V end lost 3 bases, the J end lost 6 bases, and 8 bases lay between the germline ends. CDR3 loop: CASSQDSAEAFF. The CDR3 DNA is TGTGCCAGCAGCCAGGACAGTGCTGAAGCTTTCTTT.

For this clone: One end of the junction varies from germline; a read error may be responsible. The chain is built from TRBV25-1 and TRBJ1-1; the D gene is possibly TRBD1 (6 bases). The CDR3 runs 13 residues. Germline CDR1 is MGHDK and CDR2 is SYGVNS. The CDR3 DNA is TGTGCCAGCAGTGATCGATGGGACACAGAAGCTTTCTTT. Protein: CASSDRWDTEAFF.

The table lists this clone with a count of one. Here the CDR3 DNA reads TGTGCCAGCAGCGTGCTAGCGGGGGATACCTACGAGCAGTACTTC. Amino acid sequence: CASSVLAGDTYEQYF. This chain links TRBV9 with TRBJ2-7, with 10 bases fitting TRBD2. In germline, CDR1 is SGDLS, CDR2 YYNGEE. The CDR3 covers 15 residues. The junction had 4 bases not matched to a gene; V was cut back by 2 bases and J by 2 bases.

The rearrangement joins TRBV5-1 to TRBJ2-7; D unresolved. V lost 2 bases to trimming and J lost 3 bases, with 12 bases between them. Germline V gene data show CDR1 as SGHRS and CDR2 as YFSETQ. This CDR3 region has 14 residues. The CDR3 nucleotides are TGCGCCAGCAGCTTAGGCTACACTAACTACGAGCAGTACTTC. Protein product: CASSLGYTNYEQYF.

This chain links TRBV6-1 with TRBJ1-6; no clear D gene. V was clipped by 6 bases and J by 9 bases, with 18 bases between them. The CDR3 contains 15 residues. Germline V lookup: CDR1 MNHNS, CDR2 SASEGT. The CDR3 coding sequence is TGTGCCAGCAGGACCTCTGCAGGCCTTGGTTCACCCCTCCACTTT. It is translated as CASRTSAGLGSPLHF.

The chain joins TRBV2 to TRBJ1-2; TRBD1 aligns across 8 bases. Germline assignment: CDR1 SNHLY and CDR2 FYNNEI. The CDR3 loop spans 14 amino acids. The V and J ends lost 3 bases and 8 bases, in that order; junction bases with no gene match: 8. In DNA, the CDR3 is TGTGCCAGCAGTGAGTATCCAGGGGGCCAAGGCTACACCTTC. This translates into CASSEYPGGQGYTF.

The chain couples TRBV5-4 to TRBJ2-7, with D perhaps assigned TRBD1 or TRBD2 (6 bases each). Germline-derived CDR1 and CDR2 are SGHNT and YYREEE (reference sequence). V lost 2 bases to trimming and J lost 5 bases, with 17 bases between them. The CDR3 is 15 residues long. CDR3 in DNA: TGTGCCAGCAGCTTCATTGGGGGGCCCCCCCACGAGCAGTACTTC. Encoded protein: CASSFIGGPPHEQYF.

V gene TRBV28 combines with J gene TRBJ1-3; D might be TRBD1 (6 bases). The CDR3 contains 17 residues. Germline V gene lookup returns CDR1 MDHEN and CDR2 SYDVKM. V was pared by 0 bases and J by 1 base, with 13 bases between. This chain's CDR3 is CASSLWGGALSGNTIYF. CDR3 DNA sequence: TGTGCCAGCAGTTTATGGGGGGGGGCCCTATCTGGAAACACCATATATTTT. The whole variable domain, filled in from reference TRBV28 and TRBJ1-3, reads DVKVTQSSRYLVKRTGEKVFLECVQDMDHENMFWYRQDPGLGLRLIYFSYDVKMKEKGDIPEGYSVSREKKERFSLILESASTNQTSMYLCASSLWGGALSGNTIYFGEGSWLTVV.

The chain joins TRBV27 to TRBJ2-7, with D uncertain. The CDR3 consists of 14 residues. The germline gives CDR1 MNHEY, CDR2 SMNVEV (reference sequence). V lost 3 bases, J lost 2 bases, and 11 bases lay in between. The CDR3 DNA is TGTGCCAGCAGTTTGAGAGGTACAACCTACGAGCAGTACTTC. Its translation: CASSLRGTTYEQYF.

The rearrangement links TRBV28 to TRBJ1-5, with no clear D. V shed 6 bases and J shed 0 bases, with 15 bases lying between them. This CDR3 has 16 residues. Germline CDR1 is MDHEN and CDR2 is SYDVKM. CDR3 loop: CASSEPGVLSNQPQHF. The CDR3 DNA reads as TGTGCCAGCAGCGAGCCCGGAGTCCTTAGCAATCAGCCCCAGCATTTT.

V and J are TRBV19 and TRBJ2-1; TRBD2 matches 9 bases. CDR1 LNHDA and CDR2 SQIVND come from the germline V gene (reference sequence). The CDR3 is made up of 15 amino acids. V gave up 4 bases and J gave up 6 bases; unmatched junction bases: 7. The CDR3 DNA sequence: TGTGCCAGTAGTAGTATAGCGGGGGACGCCAATGAGCAGTTCTTC. Its translation: CASSSIAGDANEQFF.

CDR3 amino acids: CASSFPRDRRNTGELFF. The CDR3 DNA reads TGTGCCAGCAGCTTCCCTCGCGACCGGAGAAACACCGGGGAGCTGTTTTTT. V usage is TRBV28 and J usage is TRBJ2-2; D not certain. Per the germline V gene, CDR1 is MDHEN and CDR2 is SYDVKM. CDR3 length equals 17 residues. Trimming took off 6 bases at V and 2 bases at J, with 19 bases between the two ends.